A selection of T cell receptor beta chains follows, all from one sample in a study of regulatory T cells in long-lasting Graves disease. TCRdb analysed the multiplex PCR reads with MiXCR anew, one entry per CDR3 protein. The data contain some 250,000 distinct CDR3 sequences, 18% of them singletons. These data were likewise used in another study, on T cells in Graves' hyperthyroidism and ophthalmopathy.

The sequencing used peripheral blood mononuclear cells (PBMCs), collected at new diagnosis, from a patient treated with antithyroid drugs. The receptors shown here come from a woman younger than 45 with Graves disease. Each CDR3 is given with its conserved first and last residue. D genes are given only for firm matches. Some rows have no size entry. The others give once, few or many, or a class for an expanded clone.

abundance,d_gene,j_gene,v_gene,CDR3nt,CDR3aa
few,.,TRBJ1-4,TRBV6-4,TGTGCCAGCAGCAACTCCGGGAGCACTAATGAAAAACTGTTTTTT,CASSNSGSTNEKLFF
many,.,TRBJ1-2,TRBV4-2,TGTGCCAGCAGCCAAGAAGAGGGTAACTATGGCTACACCTTC,CASSQEEGNYGYTF
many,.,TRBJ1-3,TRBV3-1,TGTGCCAGCAGCCAACAGGGGAGCTCTGGAAACACCATATATTTT,CASSQQGSSGNTIYF
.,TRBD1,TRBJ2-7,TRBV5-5,TGTGCCAGCAGTTCGGGACAGGTTTTCCACGAGCAGTACTTC,CASSSGQVFHEQYF
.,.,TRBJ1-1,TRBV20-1,TGCAGTGCTAGGCGGGGGATGCCGAACACTGAAGCTTTCTTT,CSARRGMPNTEAFF
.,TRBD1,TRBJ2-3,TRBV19,TGTGCCAGTAGTATGTCGGGACAGGACACAGATACGCAGTATTTT,CASSMSGQDTDTQYF
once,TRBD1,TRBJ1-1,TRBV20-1,TGCAGTGCTGAACCCGGGACAGGGCGCAGGGGTGAAGCTTTCTTT,CSAEPGTGRRGEAFF
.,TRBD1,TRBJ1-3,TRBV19,TGTGCCAGTAGTAACATGGACAGGGTGGACACCATATATTTT,CASSNMDRVDTIYF
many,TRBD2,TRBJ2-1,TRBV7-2,TGTGCCAGCATAGAGCAAGCGGGGGCGACCCTCTACAATGAGCAGTTCTTC,CASIEQAGATLYNEQFF
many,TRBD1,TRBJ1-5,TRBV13,TGTGCCAGCAGCTTAGGCCAGGGGGCCGGTCAGCCCCAGCATTTT,CASSLGQGAGQPQHF
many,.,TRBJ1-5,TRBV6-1,TGTGCCAGCAGTCATGGGACCGCCGGTTCTTGGCCCCAGCATTTT,CASSHGTAGSWPQHF
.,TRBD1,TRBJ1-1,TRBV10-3,TGTGCCATCAGTGAGGGACAGGCGATAAAAGCTTTCTTT,CAISEGQAIKAFF
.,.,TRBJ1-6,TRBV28,TGTGCCAGTACCACAGGTTCCAATTCACCCCTCCACTTT,CASTTGSNSPLHF
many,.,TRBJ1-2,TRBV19,TGTGCCAGTAAGAGAGGTTGGATAAGGGGGAAAAACTATGGCTACACCTTC,CASKRGWIRGKNYGYTF
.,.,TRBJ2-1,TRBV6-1,TGTGCCAGCGGGGGGTTCTCCTACAATGAGCAGTTCTTC,CASGGFSYNEQFF
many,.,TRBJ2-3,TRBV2,TGTGCCAGCCACGACAGCGGGGATACGCAGTATTTT,CASHDSGDTQYF
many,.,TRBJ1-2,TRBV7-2,TGTGCCAGCAGCTTAAAGAATAATGGCTACACCTTC,CASSLKNNGYTF
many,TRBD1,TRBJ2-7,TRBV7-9,TGTGCCAGCAGCTTGGGACAGAGCTCCTACGAGCAGTACTTC,CASSLGQSSYEQYF
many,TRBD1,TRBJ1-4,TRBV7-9,TGTGCCAGCAGCTTCGGGACAGGGAGCGAAAAACTGTTTTTT,CASSFGTGSEKLFF
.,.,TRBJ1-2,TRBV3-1,TGTGCCAGCAGCCAAGTCGATCGCTACACCTTC,CASSQVDRYTF
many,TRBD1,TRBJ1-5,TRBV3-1,TGTGCCAGCAGCCAAGGACAGGGAATACAGCCCCAGCATTTT,CASSQGQGIQPQHF
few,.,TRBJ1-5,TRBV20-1,TGCAGTGCTAGCGGGGGGCAGCCCCAGCATTTT,CSASGGQPQHF
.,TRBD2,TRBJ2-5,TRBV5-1,TGCGCCAGCAGCGAGGGGACTAGGAAAGAGACCCAGTACTTC,CASSEGTRKETQYF
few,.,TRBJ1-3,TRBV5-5,TGTGCCAGCAGCTTGTATGGCGGACCTTCTGGAAACACCACATATTTT,CASSLYGGPSGNTTYF
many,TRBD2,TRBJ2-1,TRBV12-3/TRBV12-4,TGTGCCAGCAGCTTCGGACGGACTAGCGGAACCTACAATGAGCAGTTCTTC,CASSFGRTSGTYNEQFF
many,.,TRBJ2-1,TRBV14,TGTGCCAGCAGCCAAGGATATAGGGCGAATGAGCAGTTCTTC,CASSQGYRANEQFF
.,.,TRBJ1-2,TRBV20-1,TGCAGTGCCGGGGATGGGGCCTCTGTGGGTGCTACCTATGGCTACACCTTC,CSAGDGASVGATYGYTF
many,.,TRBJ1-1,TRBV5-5,TGTGCCAGCAGCTTGTCCCCGGGGAACACTGAAGCTTTCTTT,CASSLSPGNTEAFF
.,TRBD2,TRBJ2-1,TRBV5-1,TGCGCCAGCAGCGATTGGACTAGCGGGGGGGCGAGCGAGCAGTTCTTC,CASSDWTSGGASEQFF
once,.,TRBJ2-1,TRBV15,TGTGCCACCAGCAGAGATTCATTTTTCGGACGCCTCTTTGAGCAGTTCTTC,CATSRDSFFGRLFEQFF
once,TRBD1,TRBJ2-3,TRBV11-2,TGTGCCAGCAGCCTCCGCGGGGACAGGGAGTCAGATACGCAGTATTTT,CASSLRGDRESDTQYF
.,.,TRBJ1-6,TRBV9,TGTGCCAGCAGCGCGCGACCCGACGCGAGAAATTCACCCCTCCACTTT,CASSARPDARNSPLHF
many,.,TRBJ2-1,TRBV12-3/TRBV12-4,TGTGCCAGCCCTGAACCCCCTGGCCCTCGCTCCTACAATGAGCAGTTCTTC,CASPEPPGPRSYNEQFF
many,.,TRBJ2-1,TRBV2,TGTGCCAGCACCTTTTCCGGAACTACAATTGAGCAGTTCTTC,CASTFSGTTIEQFF
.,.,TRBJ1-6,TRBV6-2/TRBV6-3,TGTGCCAGCAGTTACTCGCAGGGTGGTTCACCCCTCCACTTT,CASSYSQGGSPLHF
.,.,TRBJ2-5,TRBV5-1,TGCGCCAGCAGCTCCCCGAGGGGGGTTTCTAGGGAAGAGACCCAGTACTTC,CASSSPRGVSREETQYF
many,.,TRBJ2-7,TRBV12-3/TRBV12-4,TGTGCCAGCAGACACCAGGAGTCCTACGAGCAGTACTTC,CASRHQESYEQYF
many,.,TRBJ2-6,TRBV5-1,TGCGCCAGCAGCCGGCTACAGAGCTCTGGGGCCAACGTCCTGACTTTC,CASSRLQSSGANVLTF
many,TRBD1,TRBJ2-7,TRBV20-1,TGCAGTGCCAGGGGACAGGGGTTTTACGAGCAGTACTTC,CSARGQGFYEQYF